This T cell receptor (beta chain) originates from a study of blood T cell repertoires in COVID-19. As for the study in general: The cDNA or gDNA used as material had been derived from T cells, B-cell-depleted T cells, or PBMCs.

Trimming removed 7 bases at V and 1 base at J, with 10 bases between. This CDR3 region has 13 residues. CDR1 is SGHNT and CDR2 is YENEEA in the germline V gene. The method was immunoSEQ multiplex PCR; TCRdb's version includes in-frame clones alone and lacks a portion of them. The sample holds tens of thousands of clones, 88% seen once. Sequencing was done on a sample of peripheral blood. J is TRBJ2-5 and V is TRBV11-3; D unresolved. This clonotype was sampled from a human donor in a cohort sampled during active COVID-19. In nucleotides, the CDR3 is TGTGCCAGCAACTCCGGTCCCCAAGAGACCCAGTACTTC. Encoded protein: CASNSGPQETQYF.